The rows below give T cell receptor beta chains drawn from one sample of a study of cytomegalovirus exposure and HLA in healthy donors. Only in-frame clones appear in the TCRdb table, and some are missing; sequencing was by immunoSEQ multiplex PCR. Found here are about 110,000 clones, 80% to 90% of them singletons; the top ten hold under 2%. Sequencing was carried out using PBMCs. These receptors all stem from a man aged 45-65 years in good health and CMV-seronegative. Both conserved end residues are part of each CDR3. Fields, in order: V gene, D gene, clone size, J gene, CDR3 DNA, CDR3 protein. The D gene is left open where the match is weak. Not all rows give a size; the values are once, few, many and, for expanded clones, a class.

V gene: TRBV7-9; D gene: -; clone size: -; J gene: TRBJ1-2; CDR3 DNA: TGTGCCAGCAGCTTAGAGTTTCCGGCTAACTATGGCTACACCTTC; CDR3 protein: CASSLEFPANYGYTF
V gene: TRBV28; D gene: -; clone size: -; J gene: TRBJ1-5; CDR3 DNA: TGTGCCAGCAGTTTATCGGGAGGTCAGCCCCAGCATTTT; CDR3 protein: CASSLSGGQPQHF
V gene: TRBV6-1; D gene: TRBD2; clone size: -; J gene: TRBJ2-3; CDR3 DNA: TGTGCCAGCAGTGAAGGTTGGGCTAGCGGGGGGGCAGATACGCAGTATTTT; CDR3 protein: CASSEGWASGGADTQYF
V gene: TRBV12-5; D gene: -; clone size: -; J gene: TRBJ1-6; CDR3 DNA: TGTGCTAGTGGTTTGGTACGGGCCGGGGGGAGATCACCCCTCCACTTT; CDR3 protein: CASGLVRAGGRSPLHF
V gene: TRBV11-2; D gene: -; clone size: -; J gene: TRBJ2-1; CDR3 DNA: TGTGCCAGCAGCTACCATAGCGGCCCGTCCTACAATGAGCAGTTCTTC; CDR3 protein: CASSYHSGPSYNEQFF
V gene: TRBV6-8; D gene: -; clone size: few; J gene: TRBJ1-5; CDR3 DNA: TGTGCCAGCACACAGGTTAGCAATCAGCCCCAGCATTTT; CDR3 protein: CASTQVSNQPQHF
V gene: TRBV28; D gene: -; clone size: -; J gene: TRBJ2-6; CDR3 DNA: TGTGCCAGCATCAGCTCTGGGGCCAACGTCCTGACTTTC; CDR3 protein: CASISSGANVLTF
V gene: TRBV6-6; D gene: TRBD1; clone size: -; J gene: TRBJ2-3; CDR3 DNA: TGTGCCAGCAGTTACGCTGGACAGGGCGCAGATACGCAGTATTTT; CDR3 protein: CASSYAGQGADTQYF
V gene: TRBV6-5; D gene: TRBD1; clone size: -; J gene: TRBJ1-4; CDR3 DNA: TGTGCCAGCAGGGGCGGGACAGGGGGCGTTGAAAAACTGTTTTTT; CDR3 protein: CASRGGTGGVEKLFF
V gene: TRBV19; D gene: TRBD2; clone size: few; J gene: TRBJ2-3; CDR3 DNA: TGTGCCAGTAAGGCCCTACTAGCGACAGATACGCAGTATTTT; CDR3 protein: CASKALLATDTQYF
V gene: TRBV5-5; D gene: TRBD2; clone size: -; J gene: TRBJ2-5; CDR3 DNA: TGTGCCAGCAGCTTGGGACTAGCGGAGACTGGGACCCAGTACTTC; CDR3 protein: CASSLGLAETGTQYF
V gene: TRBV5-1; D gene: -; clone size: -; J gene: TRBJ2-3; CDR3 DNA: TGCGCCAGCAGCTTGCGGGGCACAGATACGCAGTATTTT; CDR3 protein: CASSLRGTDTQYF
V gene: TRBV19; D gene: -; clone size: few; J gene: TRBJ1-1; CDR3 DNA: TGTGCCAGTAGTATAGGGCTCACTGAAGCTTTCTTT; CDR3 protein: CASSIGLTEAFF
V gene: TRBV9; D gene: TRBD2; clone size: -; J gene: TRBJ2-2; CDR3 DNA: TGTGCCAGCAGCGTCGGGGGGGACGCGAACACCGGGGAGCTGTTTTTT; CDR3 protein: CASSVGGDANTGELFF